The source of this T cell receptor beta chain is a study of shared clonotypes between healthy human individuals. Study background: Per donor, CD8 memory used one plate, CD8 naive used two, CD4 memory used three and CD4 naive used three.

CD45RO negativity and positive selection for CCR7 defined naive CD8 cells, a population that excluded terminally differentiated effector memory CD45RA+ cells. General study points: Large depth notwithstanding, sorted-subset sequencing proved incomplete by rarefaction. Clonotypes that were shared across a handful of donors made up around 5% of naive CD4 clonotypes.

Assay: immunoSEQ multiplex PCR; the TCRdb copy retains only in-frame clones and omits some. The profile shows about 2,100,000 clones, roughly 91% of them singletons. In the case of this clone: Antigen unknown.

Germline lookup yields CDR1 MDHEN and CDR2 SYDVKM. The CDR3 is 16 amino acids. V lost 2 bases, J lost 3 bases, and 8 bases stayed unmatched. The rearrangement joins TRBV28 to TRBJ2-7; 9 nucleotides match TRBD2. Sequenced: naive CD8+ T cells from PBMCs. The sequence came from a man between 18 and 29 years old in good health. Some clones in this sample may be carry-over from other donors' samples. The CDR3 sequence: CASSLPSSGTHYEQYF. The CDR3, as DNA: TGTGCCAGCAGTTTACCCTCTAGCGGGACCCACTACGAGCAGTACTTC.